The source of this T cell receptor beta chain is a study of patients and donors after allogeneic stem cell transplantation (dated by TCRdb to 2020 to 2021). Receptor libraries were prepared by RT-PCR. The data were produced on a NextSeq 550. The public reads were reprocessed in TCRdb via fastp at Q25 and MiXCR, keeping in-frame beta chains. Merged by CDR3 protein, the rows form single entries marked with the most common genes and DNA. Recorded for this sample are some 92,000 distinct CDR3 sequences; 48% of them occurred a single time. The top ten constitute under 70% of the sample. The CDR3 numbers 16 residues from cysteine through phenylalanine. Of the read, only the CDR3 DNA is kept; its 48 bases are in frame from base 1. V is pared back by 6 bases and J by 3 bases, with 18 bases lying between the germline termini. CDR1 MNHEY and CDR2 SVGAGI were looked up in the germline V gene. About this clonotype itself: The specificity of this receptor is unknown. Base qualities are not recorded, but no much larger clone differs from it by a single base.

In this chain, TRBV6-5 is recombined with TRBJ1-5; no confident D gene assignment can be made. The sequenced material came from blood, either unsorted or a sorted T cell fraction (not recorded which). This sequence originates from a human donor who was either an allogeneic HSCT recipient or a stem cell or donor lymphocyte infusion donor (not recorded which). It is not recorded whose cells these are; they may come from a transplant donor. The sequence in DNA is TGTGCCAGCAGACGCAGCCACCGGGGTCTCAATCAGCCCCAGCATTTT. Its product reads: CASRRSHRGLNQPQHF.